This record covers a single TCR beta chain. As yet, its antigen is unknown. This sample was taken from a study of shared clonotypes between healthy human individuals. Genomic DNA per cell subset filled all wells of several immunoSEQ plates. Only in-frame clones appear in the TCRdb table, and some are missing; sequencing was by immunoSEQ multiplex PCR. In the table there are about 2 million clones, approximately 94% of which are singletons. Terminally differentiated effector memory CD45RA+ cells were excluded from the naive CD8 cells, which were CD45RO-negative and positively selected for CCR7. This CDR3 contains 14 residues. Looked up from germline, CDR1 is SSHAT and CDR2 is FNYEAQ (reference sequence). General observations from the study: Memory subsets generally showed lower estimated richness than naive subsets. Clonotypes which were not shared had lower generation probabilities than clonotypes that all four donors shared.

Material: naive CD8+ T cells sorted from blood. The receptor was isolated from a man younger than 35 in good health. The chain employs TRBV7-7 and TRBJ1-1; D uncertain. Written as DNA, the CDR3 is TGTGCTATCGACGGAGGCCAGGCGGTAACTGAAGCTTTCTTT. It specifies CAIDGGQAVTEAFF.